Listed below are T cell receptor beta chains from one sample, sequenced in a study of cytomegalovirus exposure and HLA in healthy donors. The assay was immunoSEQ multiplex PCR, and TCRdb's table has in-frame clones only and misses some. In the table there are a few hundred thousand clones, 75% to 90% of which are singletons. Sequencing used PBMCs. The receptors stem from a girl aged 2-10 years in good health and CMV-seronegative. The CDR3 runs from the conserved cysteine through the conserved F or W. Each record gives: V gene, clone size, D gene, J gene, CDR3 length, CDR3 DNA, CDR3 protein. The D gene is left open where the match is weak. Clone size is shown for a subset of rows, as once, few, many or a class of expanded clone.

v_gene: TRBV9
abundance: .
d_gene: .
j_gene: TRBJ2-2
len: 15
CDR3nt: TGTGCCAGCAGCGTGGACAGAAGGATCGCCGGGGAGCTGTTTTTT
CDR3aa: CASSVDRRIAGELFF

v_gene: TRBV19
abundance: .
d_gene: TRBD1
j_gene: TRBJ1-1
len: 13
CDR3nt: TGTGCCAGTAGTACGGACAGGGGCACTGAAGCTTTCTTT
CDR3aa: CASSTDRGTEAFF

v_gene: TRBV9
abundance: once
d_gene: .
j_gene: TRBJ1-2
len: 12
CDR3nt: TGTGCCAGCTCCTCCCTGCTAGATGGCTACACCTTC
CDR3aa: CASSSLLDGYTF

v_gene: TRBV5-1
abundance: .
d_gene: .
j_gene: TRBJ2-4
len: 15
CDR3nt: TGCGCCAGCAGCGGTCGGGACTCCCCGGGGAACATTCAGTACTTC
CDR3aa: CASSGRDSPGNIQYF

v_gene: TRBV13
abundance: .
d_gene: .
j_gene: TRBJ2-4
len: 16
CDR3nt: TGTGCCAGCAGCTTACGACTAGTTCGGGGTAAAAACATTCAGTACTTC
CDR3aa: CASSLRLVRGKNIQYF

v_gene: TRBV28
abundance: .
d_gene: .
j_gene: TRBJ2-7
len: 15
CDR3nt: TGTGCCAGCAGTCCTCCAGCGACTCCCCCTTACGAGCAGTACTTC
CDR3aa: CASSPPATPPYEQYF

v_gene: TRBV9
abundance: few
d_gene: .
j_gene: TRBJ2-5
len: 14
CDR3nt: TGTGCCAGCAGCGTAGCGGGAGCTCAAGAGACCCAGTACTTC
CDR3aa: CASSVAGAQETQYF

v_gene: TRBV7-2
abundance: .
d_gene: .
j_gene: TRBJ2-5
len: 13
CDR3nt: TGTGCCAGCAGCTTGGGCGGGCAAGAGACCCAGTACTTC
CDR3aa: CASSLGGQETQYF

v_gene: TRBV6-1
abundance: .
d_gene: .
j_gene: TRBJ2-5
len: 13
CDR3nt: TGTGCCAGCAGGACAGTTGGGGTCGGGGGCCAGTACTTC
CDR3aa: CASRTVGVGGQYF

v_gene: TRBV6-5
abundance: once
d_gene: TRBD1
j_gene: TRBJ1-4
len: 14
CDR3nt: TGTGCCAGCAGCAGGACAGGGATAGAAGAAAAACTGTTTTTT
CDR3aa: CASSRTGIEEKLFF

v_gene: TRBV28
abundance: .
d_gene: .
j_gene: TRBJ1-2
len: 13
CDR3nt: TGTGCCAGCAGTCCCCAGGGGATCTATGGCTACACCTTC
CDR3aa: CASSPQGIYGYTF

v_gene: TRBV5-6
abundance: .
d_gene: .
j_gene: TRBJ2-2
len: 13
CDR3nt: TGTGCCAGCAGCTCTGGACTAACCGGGGAGCTGTTTTTT
CDR3aa: CASSSGLTGELFF

v_gene: TRBV6-5
abundance: once
d_gene: TRBD1
j_gene: TRBJ1-1
len: 15
CDR3nt: TGTGCCAGCAGTTACCAAACAGGGGGCGGGACTGAAGCTTTCTTT
CDR3aa: CASSYQTGGGTEAFF

v_gene: TRBV5-4
abundance: few
d_gene: .
j_gene: TRBJ2-7
len: 14
CDR3nt: TGTGCCAGCAGCTCGTTTACGGGGTTTCGAGAGCAGTACTTC
CDR3aa: CASSSFTGFREQYF

v_gene: TRBV14
abundance: few
d_gene: .
j_gene: TRBJ2-1
len: 13
CDR3nt: TGTGCCAGCAGCCAAGAAATGGGGAGTGAGCAGTTCTTC
CDR3aa: CASSQEMGSEQFF

v_gene: TRBV7-9
abundance: once
d_gene: .
j_gene: TRBJ2-7
len: 14
CDR3nt: TGTGCCAGCAGCTTAAGGCGGACATTGGTCGAGCAGTACTTC
CDR3aa: CASSLRRTLVEQYF

v_gene: TRBV28
abundance: .
d_gene: TRBD1
j_gene: TRBJ2-7
len: 15
CDR3nt: TGTGCCAGCAGCACTACCGGGACAGCCTCCTACGAGCAGTACTTC
CDR3aa: CASSTTGTASYEQYF

v_gene: TRBV7-7
abundance: .
d_gene: .
j_gene: TRBJ1-4
len: 15
CDR3nt: TGTGCCAGCAGCTTAGGCCAGGGCCCTAATGAAAAACTGTTTTTT
CDR3aa: CASSLGQGPNEKLFF

v_gene: TRBV18
abundance: .
d_gene: TRBD1
j_gene: TRBJ1-5
len: 17
CDR3nt: TGTGCCAGCTCAACTAATGACGGGACAGGTAGCAATCAGCCCCAGCATTTT
CDR3aa: CASSTNDGTGSNQPQHF

v_gene: TRBV7-3
abundance: .
d_gene: .
j_gene: TRBJ1-3
len: 16
CDR3nt: TGTGCCAGCAGCCAGGTAAAGCAAAGCTCTGGAAACACCATATATTTT
CDR3aa: CASSQVKQSSGNTIYF

v_gene: TRBV18
abundance: once
d_gene: .
j_gene: TRBJ2-5
len: 14
CDR3nt: TGTGCCAGCTCACCAGCGCTACGGGTTGAGACCCAGTACTTC
CDR3aa: CASSPALRVETQYF

v_gene: TRBV5-4
abundance: .
d_gene: TRBD2
j_gene: TRBJ2-3
len: 15
CDR3nt: TGTGCCAGCTCTCTGGGGCGGGGGGACACAGATACGCAGTATTTT
CDR3aa: CASSLGRGDTDTQYF

v_gene: TRBV9
abundance: .
d_gene: .
j_gene: TRBJ1-2
len: 16
CDR3nt: TGTGCCAGCAGCTCACGAGGTTACAGGAACCTAGACGGCTACACCTTC
CDR3aa: CASSSRGYRNLDGYTF

v_gene: TRBV13
abundance: .
d_gene: .
j_gene: TRBJ2-1
len: 17
CDR3nt: TGTGCCAGCAGCCCAACCCCCCGACTAGGTGGGTACAATGAGCAGTTCTTC
CDR3aa: CASSPTPRLGGYNEQFF

v_gene: TRBV5-1
abundance: few
d_gene: TRBD1
j_gene: TRBJ1-4
len: 15
CDR3nt: TGCGCCAGCAGCTTGCTCGGGACAGGGGTGGAAAAACTGTTTTTT
CDR3aa: CASSLLGTGVEKLFF

v_gene: TRBV2
abundance: .
d_gene: TRBD1
j_gene: TRBJ1-2
len: 16
CDR3nt: TGTGCCAGCAGCCGGGACAGGGGTAGATCAGGTTATGGCTACACCTTC
CDR3aa: CASSRDRGRSGYGYTF